This TCR beta chain was retrieved from a study of OX40 agonist ivuxolimab in advanced cancers. The wider study: Partial response was recorded in three patients: one hepatocellular carcinoma and two cutaneous melanoma cases. Study findings and constraints: Blood T cells, both CD4+ and CD8+, expanded clonally by week 6 at 0.1 to 3.0 mg/kg.

Patients with a history of autoimmune disease or on systemic immunosuppression were excluded. As to this clone: The antigen is unknown.

CDR3 size: 13 residues. V gave up 5 bases and J gave up 1 base, with 8 bases separating them. In germline, CDR1 is SNHLY, CDR2 FYNNEI. The table came from immunoSEQ multiplex PCR; TCRdb's copy has only in-frame clones and leaves some out. The sample has more than 40,000 clones; over 75% are singletons. The rearrangement uses TRBV2 and TRBJ2-5; D call uncertain. The sequencing used CD4+ or CD8+ T cells sorted from blood, collected in a trial of the OX40 agonist ivuxolimab. This TCR was recovered from an adult with an advanced solid tumor such as melanoma, head and neck, liver or kidney cancer. The CDR3 DNA reads TGTGCCAGCAGTAAACTACTCCAAGAGACCCAGTACTTC. Translated, it gives CASSKLLQETQYF.